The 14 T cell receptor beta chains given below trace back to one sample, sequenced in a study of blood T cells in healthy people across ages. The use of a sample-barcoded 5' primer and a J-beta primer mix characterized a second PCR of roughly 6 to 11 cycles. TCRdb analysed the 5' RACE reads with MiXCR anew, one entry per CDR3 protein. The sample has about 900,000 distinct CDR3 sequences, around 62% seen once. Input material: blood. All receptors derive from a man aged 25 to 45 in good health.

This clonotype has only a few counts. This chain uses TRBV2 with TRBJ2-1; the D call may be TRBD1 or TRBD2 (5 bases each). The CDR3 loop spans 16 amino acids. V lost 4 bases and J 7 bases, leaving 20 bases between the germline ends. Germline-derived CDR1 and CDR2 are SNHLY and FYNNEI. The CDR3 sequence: CASSGSGLPGSNEQFF. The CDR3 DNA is TGTGCCAGCAGTGGCTCAGGGTTGCCGGGGAGTAATGAGCAGTTCTTC.

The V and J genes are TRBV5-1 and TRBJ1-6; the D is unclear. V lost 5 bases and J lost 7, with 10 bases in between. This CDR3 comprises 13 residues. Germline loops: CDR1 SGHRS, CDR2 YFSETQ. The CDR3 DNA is TGCGCCAGCAGAGTCGGCGGGAATTCACCCCTCCACTTT. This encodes CASRVGGNSPLHF.

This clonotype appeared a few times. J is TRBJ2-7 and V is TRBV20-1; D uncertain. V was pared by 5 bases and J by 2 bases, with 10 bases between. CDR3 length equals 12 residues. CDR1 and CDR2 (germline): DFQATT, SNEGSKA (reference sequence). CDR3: CSAPDGAYEQYF. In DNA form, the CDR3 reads TGCAGTGCTCCAGACGGTGCCTACGAGCAGTACTTC.

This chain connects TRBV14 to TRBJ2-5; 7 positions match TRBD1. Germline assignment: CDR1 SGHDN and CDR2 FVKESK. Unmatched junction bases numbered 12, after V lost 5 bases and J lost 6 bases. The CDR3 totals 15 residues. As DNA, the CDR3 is TGTGCCAGCAGCACCATTCAGACAGGGAAAAAGACCCAGTACTTC. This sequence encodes CASSTIQTGKKTQYF.

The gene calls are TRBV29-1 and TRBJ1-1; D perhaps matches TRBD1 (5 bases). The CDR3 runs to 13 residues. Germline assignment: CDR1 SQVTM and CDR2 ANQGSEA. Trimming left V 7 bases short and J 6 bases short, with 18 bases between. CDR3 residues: CSAARRGTAEAFF. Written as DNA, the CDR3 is TGCAGCGCCGCAAGACGGGGCACCGCTGAAGCTTTCTTT. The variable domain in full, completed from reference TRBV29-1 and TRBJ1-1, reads SAVISQKPSRDICQRGTSLTIQCQVDSQVTMMFWYRQQPGQSLTLIATANQGSEATYESGFVIDKFPISRPNLTFSTLTVSNMSPEDSSIYLCSAARRGTAEAFFGQGTRLTVV.

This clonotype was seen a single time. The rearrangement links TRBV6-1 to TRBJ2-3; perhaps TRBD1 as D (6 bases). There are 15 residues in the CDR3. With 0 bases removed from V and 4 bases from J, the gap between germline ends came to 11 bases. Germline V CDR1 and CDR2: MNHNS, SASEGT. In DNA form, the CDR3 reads TGTGCCAGCAGTGAAGCGTACAGGGCCGCAGATACGCAGTATTTT. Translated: CASSEAYRAADTQYF.

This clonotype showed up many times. CDR3 residues: CASSLSLGQGGEQYF. In nucleotides, the CDR3 is TGCGCCAGCAGCCTAAGCCTGGGACAGGGCGGAGAGCAGTACTTC. V gene TRBV4-3 combines with J gene TRBJ2-4; 9 bases align to TRBD1. This CDR3 is built from 15 residues. Germline V CDR1 and CDR2: LGHNA, YSLEER. The ends lost 4 bases at V and 13 bases at J; junction bases unmatched: 14.

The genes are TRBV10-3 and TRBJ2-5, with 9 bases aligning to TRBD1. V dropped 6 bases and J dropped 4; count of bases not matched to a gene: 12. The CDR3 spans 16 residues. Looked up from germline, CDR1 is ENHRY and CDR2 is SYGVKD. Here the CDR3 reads CAIRSTRTGAGETQYF. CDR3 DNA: TGTGCCATCAGATCGACACGGACAGGGGCCGGAGAGACCCAGTACTTC.

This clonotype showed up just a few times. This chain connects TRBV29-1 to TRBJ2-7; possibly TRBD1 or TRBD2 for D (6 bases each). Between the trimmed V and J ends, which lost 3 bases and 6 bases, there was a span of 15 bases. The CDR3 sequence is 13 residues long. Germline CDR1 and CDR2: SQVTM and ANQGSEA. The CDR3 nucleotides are TGCAGCGTTGACAGGGGAGGATCGGGCGAGCAGTACTTC. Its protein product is CSVDRGGSGEQYF.

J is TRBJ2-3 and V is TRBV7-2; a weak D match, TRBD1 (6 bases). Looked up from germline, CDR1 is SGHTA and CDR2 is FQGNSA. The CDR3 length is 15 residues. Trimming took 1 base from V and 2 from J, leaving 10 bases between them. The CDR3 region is CASSLDRALTDTQYF. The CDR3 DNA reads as TGTGCCAGCAGCTTAGACAGGGCCCTCACAGATACGCAGTATTTT.

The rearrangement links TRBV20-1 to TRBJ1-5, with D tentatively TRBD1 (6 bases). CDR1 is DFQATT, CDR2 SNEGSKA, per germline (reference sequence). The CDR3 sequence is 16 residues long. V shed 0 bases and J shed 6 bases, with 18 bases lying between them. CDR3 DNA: TGCAGTGCTAGAGATGGTATCTCGGGGGCAAGTCAGCCCCAGCATTTT. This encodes CSARDGISGASQPQHF.

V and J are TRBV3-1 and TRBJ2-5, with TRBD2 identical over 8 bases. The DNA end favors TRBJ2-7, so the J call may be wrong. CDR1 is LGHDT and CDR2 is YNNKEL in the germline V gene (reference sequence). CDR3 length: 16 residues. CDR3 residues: CASSQDRVAGTYEQYF. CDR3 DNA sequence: TGTGCCAGCAGCCAAGATCGGGTAGCGGGGACCTACGAGCAGTACTTC.

DNA of the CDR3: TGTGCCACCAGCAGAGATCACGGAGAGACCCAGTACTTC. Its translation: CATSRDHGETQYF. The genes are TRBV15 and TRBJ2-5; D is unresolved. The CDR3 extends over 13 amino acids. Deletions cut 0 bases from V and 4 bases from J, with 6 bases between. The V gene's germline CDR1 is LNHNV and CDR2 YYDKDF (reference sequence).

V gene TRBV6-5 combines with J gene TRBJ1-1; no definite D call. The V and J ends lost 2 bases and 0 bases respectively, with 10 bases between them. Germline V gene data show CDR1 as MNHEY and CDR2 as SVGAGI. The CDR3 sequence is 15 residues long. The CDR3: CASSYGPGMNTEAFF. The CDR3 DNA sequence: TGTGCCAGCAGTTACGGACCTGGGATGAACACTGAAGCTTTCTTT.